The rows below give T cell receptor beta chains drawn from one sample of a study of shared clonotypes between healthy human individuals. Assay: immunoSEQ multiplex PCR; the TCRdb copy retains only in-frame clones and omits some. The data show approximately 2,000,000 clones, 90% to 95% seen once. The sample was naive CD8+ T cells from PBMCs. The receptor set was obtained from a man aged 18 to 30 in good health. Some clones in this sample may be carry-over from other donors' samples. CDR3s include the opening cysteine and the closing phenylalanine or tryptophan. A D gene is named only where the DNA matches it firmly. Expanded clones get a size class; other rows say once, few or many, or leave the size out.

d_gene	abundance	v_gene	j_gene	CDR3aa	CDR3nt
TRBD1	-	TRBV6-5	TRBJ2-7	CASSPGQGAYEQYF	TGTGCCAGCAGTCCGGGACAGGGTGCCTACGAGCAGTACTTC
-	-	TRBV10-3	TRBJ2-7	CAISEPAGIPGYF	TGTGCCATCAGTGAGCCGGCCGGGATCCCAGGCTACTTC
-	-	TRBV12-5	TRBJ2-6	CASGLLDGTTGANVLTF	TGTGCTAGTGGTTTGTTGGACGGCACGACCGGGGCCAACGTCCTGACTTTC
TRBD2	-	TRBV7-9	TRBJ2-1	CASSLWEGPYNEQFF	TGTGCCAGCAGCTTATGGGAGGGACCCTACAATGAGCAGTTCTTC
TRBD2	-	TRBV9	TRBJ2-1	CASSVGSGRAGNEQFF	TGTGCCAGCAGCGTAGGGAGCGGGAGGGCCGGGAATGAGCAGTTCTTC
-	-	TRBV5-4	TRBJ1-1	CASSHRTQVDTEAFF	TGTGCCAGCAGCCATCGGACGCAGGTCGACACTGAAGCTTTCTTT
-	-	TRBV15	TRBJ1-5	CATRDRLYSNQPQHF	TGTGCCACCAGAGACCGACTCTATAGCAATCAGCCCCAGCATTTT
-	-	TRBV10-3	TRBJ2-5	CAIRQQGQQETQYF	TGTGCCATCAGGCAACAAGGGCAGCAGGAGACCCAGTACTTC
-	once	TRBV7-9	TRBJ2-7	CASGDLNYEQYF	TGTGCCAGCGGAGACCTTAACTACGAGCAGTACTTC
-	-	TRBV18	TRBJ2-7	CASSPRHPYEQYF	TGTGCCAGCTCACCACGACACCCCTACGAGCAGTACTTC
-	-	TRBV4-3	TRBJ2-7	CASSQDSAGAGVITYEQYF	TGCGCCAGCAGCCAAGACTCCGCCGGGGCAGGGGTTATCACCTACGAGCAGTACTTC
TRBD2	-	TRBV9	TRBJ2-3	CASSSLAGVSTDTQYF	TGTGCCAGCAGCTCCCTAGCGGGGGTTAGCACAGATACGCAGTATTTT
-	-	TRBV28	TRBJ1-1	CASSLGRVGGAFF	TGTGCCAGCAGTTTGGGTCGGGTCGGTGGAGCTTTCTTT
TRBD2	-	TRBV7-9	TRBJ2-7	CASRGLAGGPTYEQYF	TGTGCCAGCCGCGGACTAGCGGGAGGACCCACCTACGAGCAGTACTTC
TRBD2	-	TRBV6-6	TRBJ2-1	CASSYPSGTSGTEQFF	TGTGCCAGCAGTTACCCGAGCGGGACTAGCGGAACTGAGCAGTTCTTC
-	-	TRBV7-8	TRBJ2-5	CASSEPGLGGYETQYF	TGTGCCAGCAGCGAACCTGGTCTGGGGGGTTACGAGACCCAGTACTTC
-	-	TRBV20-1	TRBJ2-1	CSASPTTQQFF	TGCAGTGCTAGCCCCACGACCCAGCAGTTCTTC
-	-	TRBV11-2	TRBJ2-1	CASSPHSARRAVNEQFF	TGTGCCAGCAGCCCCCACTCGGCAAGGCGGGCGGTCAATGAGCAGTTCTTC
TRBD1	-	TRBV28	TRBJ1-2	CASSSPTGDPLGGYTF	TGTGCCAGCAGTTCCCCGACAGGGGATCCCTTGGGCGGCTACACCTTC
TRBD1	-	TRBV27	TRBJ2-7	CASSLTGGETYEQYF	TGTGCCAGCAGTTTAACAGGGGGCGAGACCTACGAGCAGTACTTC
-	-	TRBV7-9	TRBJ1-2	CASSSGLNYGYTF	TGTGCCAGCAGCTCGGGTCTTAACTATGGCTACACCTTC
-	-	TRBV18	TRBJ1-3	CASSPPVREYSGNTIYF	TGTGCCAGCTCACCACCGGTCAGGGAGTACTCTGGAAACACCATATATTTT
TRBD1	-	TRBV30	TRBJ2-2	CALDRGSGELFF	TGTGCCTTGGACAGGGGCTCCGGGGAGCTGTTTTTT